Described below is a single TCR beta chain sequence and its context. Which antigen it targets is not known. The record has no base qualities; no much larger clone is one base away. Each donor gave one peripheral blood draw, averaging roughly 0.11 L, which was collected into heparinised tubes. Using a panel that included CD45RO, CCR7, CD25, CD127, CD95 and CD27, naive, central memory, regulatory and stem cell-like memory CD4+ T cells were sorted on a BD FACSAria II. All sorted populations exceeded 98% purity. PBMCs were separated immediately by Lymphoprep density gradient centrifugation and were stained directly, without being cultured. Samples were stained and sorted in pairs, with one healthy donor and one patient per experiment, so that batch effects were minimized. The V end loses 5 bases and the J end loses 2 bases, and a stretch of 13 bases separates them. Based on the germline V gene (reference sequence), the CDR1 and CDR2 sequences are SGHAT and FQDESV. Including cysteine and phenylalanine, the CDR3 has 14 amino acids. The sequence is cut down to CDR3 DNA, 42 bases in frame from base 1.

The entire isolated RNA was reverse transcribed using the High Capacity cDNA Reverse Transcription Kit, and thus expressed TCRB transcripts were sequenced. Deep immunoSEQ sequencing was performed on naive, central memory and regulatory T cell samples, with an average of roughly 3.6 million total reads per sample. After sorted cells were lysed in RLT buffer, RNA was extracted with DNase-treated RNeasy Micro or Mini kits, with the choice depending on cell number. Each cell subset was processed on its own to prevent cross-contamination, while patient and healthy donor samples were processed together. The immunoSEQ multiplex PCR was used to amplify TCRB sequences from cDNA, yielding 87-bp fragments that span the CDR3 region. The amplicons were sequenced using the Illumina HiSeq platform. The original pipeline was this. Synthetic template baselines were used to correct PCR bias computationally, reads within Hamming distance 2 were collapsed, and singletons that could not be merged were discarded. By aligning reads against IMGT, V, D and J genes, CDR3 length, and insertions or deletions at six rearrangement sites were assigned. Within each subset, clonotype counts were normalized to sorted cell number, and only after that were true diversity and Gini coefficients computed with the tcR R package. The overlap coefficient, calculated on TCRB nucleotide sequences, was used to quantify repertoire sharing. Held by TCRdb, this immuneACCESS table contains in-frame sequences only and omits some clones. Under half of the omission traces to an unresolved V gene where checked; the cause of the rest is unknown. The D gene and trimming were derived from the DNA, and the V and J assignments and clone size from that table. Recorded for this sample are roughly 140,000 clones; about 8.5% of them occurred a single time. 0.55% to 0.65% of the sample belongs to the ten largest clones.

The record originates from a study of beta chain features in type 1 diabetes (dated by TCRdb to between 2017 and 2018). Background for the entire study: No differences in mean age, gender distribution, total cell number or subset yield were found between patients and healthy donors. In the study, recently diagnosed type 1 diabetes patients and matched healthy donors were compared on the TCRB repertoires of their sorted circulating CD4+ T cell subsets. A total of approximately 100,000,000 sorted cells were examined across all samples, and the number of cells per subset was strongly correlated with RNA yield. Whereas all 30 or so donors provided naive and central memory subsets, regulatory and stem cell-like memory subsets were isolated from just 8 patients and roughly 8 healthy donors. What the work shows at the level of the full study, not this receptor alone: In all four CD4+ subsets, TCRB CDR3 length was moderately but significantly shorter in type 1 diabetes patients. Sequencing cDNA rather than genomic DNA could over-represent highly expressing activated cells, although activation and CD3 levels did not differ between groups. The naive, central memory and regulatory TCRB repertoires appeared to resemble one another more closely among patients than among healthy donors. At VDJ recombination sites, type 1 diabetes patients had fewer insertions and more deleted nucleotides, which implies abnormalities in thymic rearrangement. Because the HLA sub-analyses included only small numbers of individuals, any influence of HLA type on TCRB rearrangement was left unresolved. Shorter templates might have been favored by PCR, but patient and control samples were amplified and corrected together, so both groups would have been affected equally by any skew.

Sequencing was carried out using central memory CD4+ T cells from blood. This clonotype was sampled from a man younger than 35 in good health. The sequence is built from TRBV11-1 and TRBJ2-7; D gene: possibly TRBD1, on 6 matching bases. The DNA is as follows: TGTGCCAGCAGCCCCGGACAGTCTCCCTACGAGCAGTACTTC. This encodes CASSPGQSPYEQYF.